Shown below are 17 T cell receptor beta chains from a single sample sequenced in a study of neurological immune-mediated disorders. A single record per CDR3 protein comes from TCRdb applying MiXCR to the 5' RACE reads. The table shows around 78,000 distinct CDR3 sequences, with about a sixth occurring only once. The source material was PBMCs. Source of these receptors: a woman aged 40 to 55 in good health.

This clonotype occurred many times. This chain connects TRBV6-5 to TRBJ2-7; D may be TRBD2 (5 bases). The CDR3 sequence is 12 residues long. The germline V gene has CDR1 MNHEY and CDR2 SVGAGI. V was clipped by 2 bases and J by 5 bases, with 7 bases between them. CDR3: CASSYGEHEQYF. The CDR3 nucleotides are TGTGCCAGCAGTTACGGGGAGCACGAGCAGTACTTC.

This clonotype came up many times. The chain recombines TRBV6-5 with TRBJ1-6; D is unresolved. This CDR3 spans 17 amino acids. V was shortened by 0 bases and J by 7 bases, with 16 bases between the two germline ends. The germline V gene encodes CDR1 MNHEY and CDR2 SVGAGI. The chain's CDR3 is CASSYSESGYANSPLHF. CDR3 in DNA: TGTGCCAGCAGTTACTCGGAGTCAGGTTACGCAAATTCACCCCTCCACTTT.

This clonotype was observed many times. This chain joins TRBV2 and TRBJ2-2; TRBD1 matches 7 bases. CDR3 length: 14 residues. Germline values: CDR1 SNHLY, CDR2 FYNNEI. Trimming removed 6 bases from V and 6 bases from J; junction bases left unmatched: 7. This CDR3 reads CASSVDRDAGELFF. CDR3 DNA sequence: TGTGCCAGCAGCGTTGACAGGGACGCCGGGGAGCTGTTTTTT.

This clonotype was seen at least ten times. The rearrangement links TRBV28 to TRBJ2-5; 14 bases match TRBD2. The CDR3 runs to 15 residues. Germline values: CDR1 MDHEN, CDR2 SYDVKM. V was clipped by 6 bases and J by 5 bases; unmatched bases: 5. CDR3 region: CASRTSGGAGETQYF. The DNA of the CDR3 is TGTGCCAGCAGGACTAGCGGGGGGGCTGGGGAGACCCAGTACTTC.

This clonotype was seen repeatedly, ten times or more. V is TRBV7-6 and J is TRBJ2-5; D uncertain. With 2 bases removed from V and 0 bases from J, the gap between germline ends came to 7 bases. This CDR3 spans 14 amino acids. Germline assignment: CDR1 SGHVS and CDR2 FNYEAQ. This CDR3 reads CASSLILNQETQYF. CDR3 in DNA: TGTGCCAGCAGCTTAATCCTGAACCAAGAGACCCAGTACTTC.

The V gene is TRBV20-1, the J gene TRBJ2-7, with 11 bases lining up with TRBD2. The V gene end was trimmed by 5 bases and the J gene end by 4 bases; junction bases not matched to a gene: 10. The length of the CDR3 is 15 residues. Germline lookup yields CDR1 DFQATT and CDR2 SNEGSKA (reference sequence). The CDR3 DNA is TGCAGTGCTGGAGGGCCCGGGACTAGCGGATACGAGCAGTACTTC. It codes for CSAGGPGTSGYEQYF.

The V and J genes are TRBV20-1 and TRBJ2-7, with D perhaps matching TRBD2 (6 bases). The length of the CDR3 is 13 residues. CDR1 and CDR2 from the germline V gene are DFQATT and SNEGSKA (reference sequence). V lost 3 bases to trimming and J lost 6 bases, with 15 bases between them. The CDR3 here is CSASTAGTGEQYF. In nucleotides, the CDR3 is TGCAGTGCTAGTACTGCGGGGACTGGCGAGCAGTACTTC.

This chain uses TRBV5-1 with TRBJ2-2; TRBD2 agrees at 7 bases. CDR3 length equals 15 residues. Germline lookup yields CDR1 SGHRS and CDR2 YFSETQ. With V trimmed by 4 bases and J by 5 bases, 8 bases remained unmatched. CDR3 nucleotides: TGCGCCAGCAGCCGGACTAGTGGGTCAACCGGGGAGCTGTTTTTT. This encodes CASSRTSGSTGELFF.

The chain combines TRBV3-1 with TRBJ2-7, with 10 bases fitting TRBD2. The length of the CDR3 is 15 residues. V shed 1 base, J shed 4 bases, and the junction held 4 bases outside the gene matches. Germline CDR1 is LGHDT and CDR2 is YNNKEL (reference sequence). Here the CDR3 reads CASSQGTSGGYEQYV. The CDR3 bases are TGTGCCAGCAGCCAAGGGACTAGCGGAGGGTACGAGCAGTACGTC.

This clonotype showed up many times. This chain joins TRBV7-6 and TRBJ2-7, with 13 bases lining up with TRBD2. V lost 5 bases and J lost 2; bases outside the gene matches: 12. This CDR3 has 18 residues. CDR1 and CDR2 from the germline V gene are SGHVS and FNYEAQ. The CDR3 region is CASSAGTSGAPYAYEQYF. For the CDR3, the DNA is TGTGCCAGCAGCGCCGGGACTAGCGGGGCCCCGTATGCCTACGAGCAGTACTTC.

This clonotype was recorded at least ten times. The chain has TRBV15 and TRBJ2-3; D is possibly TRBD2 (6 bases). Trimming pared 3 bases from V and 10 bases from J, leaving 17 bases between. Germline V gives CDR1 LNHNV, CDR2 YYDKDF (reference sequence). This CDR3 region has 14 residues. DNA for the CDR3: TGTGCCACCAGCAGTTCCGGGACTTACCAGGCGCAGTATTTT. Protein: CATSSSGTYQAQYF.

This clonotype was recorded many times. J is TRBJ1-2 and V is TRBV24-1; 10 bases are shared with TRBD1. The CDR3 length is 15 residues. J gave up 4 bases and V 3 bases, and 4 bases lay outside the gene matches. CDR1 and CDR2 from the germline V gene are KGHDR and SFDVKD. The CDR3 DNA is TGTGCCACCAGTGATCCCCGGGACAGGGGCTATGGCTACACCTTC. Residues: CATSDPRDRGYGYTF.

Concerning this clonotype: One junction end disagrees with the germline gene, perhaps due to a read error. The J gene is TRBJ1-1, the V gene TRBV18; D gene unclear. From germline, CDR1 is KGHSH and CDR2 LQKENI. This CDR3 contains 14 residues. The CDR3 bases are TGTGCCAGCTCACCAGGGCCAACGAACACTGAAGATTTCTTT. Translation gives CASSPGPTNTEDFF.

This sequence joins TRBV11-2 and TRBJ1-1; D perhaps matches TRBD1 (6 bases). The CDR3 extends over 13 amino acids. The V gene's germline CDR1 is SGHAT and CDR2 FQNNGV. V was trimmed by 5 bases and J by 3 bases, leaving 10 bases between them. The CDR3 spells CASSPGQYTEAFF. DNA of the CDR3: TGTGCCAGCAGCCCAGGACAGTACACTGAAGCTTTCTTT.

This clonotype occurred many times. The V and J genes are TRBV12-5 and TRBJ2-3; D perhaps matches TRBD1 (5 bases). The CDR3 length is 14 residues. V was trimmed by 5 bases and J by 0 bases, leaving 9 bases between them. Germline assignment: CDR1 LGHNT and CDR2 FRNRAP. In DNA form, the CDR3 reads TGTGCTAGTGGTCACAGGACCAGCACAGATACGCAGTATTTT. Translated, it gives CASGHRTSTDTQYF.

This clonotype was counted at least ten times. The rearrangement uses TRBV7-2 and TRBJ1-5; D uncertain. The V gene lost 1 base and the J gene lost 1 base, with 8 bases spanning the gap. The germline CDR1 and CDR2 sequences are SGHTA and FQGNSA. This CDR3 region has 15 residues. CDR3 amino acids: CASSLDSGSNQPQHF. In nucleotides, the CDR3 is TGTGCCAGCAGCTTAGATTCCGGGAGCAATCAGCCCCAGCATTTT. Full variable domain (rest looked up from reference TRBV7-2 and TRBJ1-5): GAGVSQSPSNKVTEKGKDVELRCDPISGHTALYWYRQSLGQGLEFLIYFQGNSAPDKSGLPSDRFSAERTGGSVSTLTIQRTQQEDSAVYLCASSLDSGSNQPQHFGDGTRLSIL.

This clonotype was recorded at least ten times. The chain carries TRBV7-3 and TRBJ1-2; no clear D. Trimming cost V 5 bases and J 6 bases, with 13 bases left between them. From germline, CDR1 is SGHTA and CDR2 FQGTGA. The CDR3 spans 13 residues. The CDR3 sequence is CASSPTGVDGYTF. CDR3 DNA: TGTGCCAGCAGCCCGACCGGGGTAGATGGCTACACCTTC.